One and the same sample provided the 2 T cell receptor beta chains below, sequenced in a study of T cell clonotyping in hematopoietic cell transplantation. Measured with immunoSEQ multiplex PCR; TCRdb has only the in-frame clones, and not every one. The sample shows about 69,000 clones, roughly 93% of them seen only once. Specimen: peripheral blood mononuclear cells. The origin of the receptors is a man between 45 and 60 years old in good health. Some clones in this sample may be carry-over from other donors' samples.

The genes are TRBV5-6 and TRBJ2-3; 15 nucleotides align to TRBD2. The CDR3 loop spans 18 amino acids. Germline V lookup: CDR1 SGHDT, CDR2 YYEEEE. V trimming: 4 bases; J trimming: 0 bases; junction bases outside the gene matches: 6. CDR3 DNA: TGTGCCAGCAGCGGCGGACTAGCGGGGGGGTTGAGCACAGATACGCAGTATTTT. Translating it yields CASSGGLAGGLSTDTQYF.

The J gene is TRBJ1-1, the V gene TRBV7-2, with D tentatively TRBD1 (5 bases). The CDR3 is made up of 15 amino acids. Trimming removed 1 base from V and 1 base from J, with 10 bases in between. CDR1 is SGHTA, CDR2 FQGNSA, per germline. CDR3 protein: CASSLVGTRNTEAFF. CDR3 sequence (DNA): TGTGCCAGCAGCTTAGTTGGGACTAGGAACACTGAAGCTTTCTTT. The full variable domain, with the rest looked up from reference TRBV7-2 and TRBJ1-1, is GAGVSQSPSNKVTEKGKDVELRCDPISGHTALYWYRQSLGQGLEFLIYFQGNSAPDKSGLPSDRFSAERTGGSVSTLTIQRTQQEDSAVYLCASSLVGTRNTEAFFGQGTRLTVV.